This paragraph reports one TCR beta chain. Antigen unknown. From germline, CDR1 is SGHNT and CDR2 YYREEE (reference sequence). The CDR3 is 15 amino acids. V lost 1 base and J lost 5, with 13 bases in between. This specimen comes from a study of lymphopenia after photon versus proton radiotherapy. The study, taken as a whole, reports: Oligoclonal CD8+ Temra expansion after nadir drove photon patients' diversity drop. Survival link was tested only in deceased patients; proton benefit remains a possibility. Photon-treated patients lost naive T cells and TCR diversity; proton-treated stayed stable. A bigger post-nadir fall in TCR diversity correlated inversely with survival time in deceased patients.

Generated by immunoSEQ multiplex PCR, the TCRdb table keeps only in-frame clones and is missing some. The profile covers around 70,000 clones, with approximately 91% appearing a single time and approximately 2.9% taken by the ten largest. The chain joins TRBV5-4 to TRBJ2-1, with D perhaps matching TRBD1 or TRBD2 (6 bases each). The sequence derives from a woman between 65 and 79 years old with pancreatic cancer. The source material was peripheral blood, sampled from a patient treated with photon-based radiotherapy. The CDR3 nucleotides are TGTGCCAGCAGCTTGTTCGGGGGCGCAAACAATGAGCAGTTCTTC. Translating gives CASSLFGGANNEQFF.